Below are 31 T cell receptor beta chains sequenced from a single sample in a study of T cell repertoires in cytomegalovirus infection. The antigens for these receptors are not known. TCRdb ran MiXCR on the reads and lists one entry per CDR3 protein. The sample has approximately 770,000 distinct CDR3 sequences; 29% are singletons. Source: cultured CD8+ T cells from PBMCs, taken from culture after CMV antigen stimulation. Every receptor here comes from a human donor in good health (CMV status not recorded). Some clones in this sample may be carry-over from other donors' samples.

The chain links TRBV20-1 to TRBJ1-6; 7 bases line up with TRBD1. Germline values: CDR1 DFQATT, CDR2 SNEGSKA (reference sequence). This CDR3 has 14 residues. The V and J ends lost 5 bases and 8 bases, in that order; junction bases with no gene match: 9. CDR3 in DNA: TGCAGTGCTGCGAGGGGGCGCGAATATTCACCCCTCCACTTT. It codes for CSAARGREYSPLHF.

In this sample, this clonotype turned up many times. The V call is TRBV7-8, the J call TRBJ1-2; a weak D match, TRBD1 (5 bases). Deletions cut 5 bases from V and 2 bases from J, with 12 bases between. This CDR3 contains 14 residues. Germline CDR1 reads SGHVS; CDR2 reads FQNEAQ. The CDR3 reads CASSQPRDNYGYTF. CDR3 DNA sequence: TGTGCCAGCAGCCAGCCCCGGGACAACTATGGCTACACCTTC.

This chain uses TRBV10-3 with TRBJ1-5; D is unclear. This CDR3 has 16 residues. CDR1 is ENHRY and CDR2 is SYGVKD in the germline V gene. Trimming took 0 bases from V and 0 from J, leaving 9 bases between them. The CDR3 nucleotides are TGTGCCATCAGTGAGTCGCCAGACTATAGCAATCAGCCCCAGCATTTT. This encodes CAISESPDYSNQPQHF.

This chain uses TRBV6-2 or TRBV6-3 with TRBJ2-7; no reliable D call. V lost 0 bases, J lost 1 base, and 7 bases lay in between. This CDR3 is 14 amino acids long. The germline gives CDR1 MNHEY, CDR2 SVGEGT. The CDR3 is CASSYSLESYEQYF. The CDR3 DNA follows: TGTGCCAGCAGTTACTCGCTTGAATCCTACGAGCAGTACTTC.

The CDR3 DNA is TGTGCCAATTTAGGGGGAAGTGGCTACACCTTC. Amino acid sequence: CANLGGSGYTF. This chain connects TRBV2 to TRBJ1-2, with D perhaps TRBD1 (6 bases). The germline V and J ends were trimmed by 10 bases and 7 bases, with 13 bases remaining between them. Germline lookup yields CDR1 SNHLY and CDR2 FYNNEI. This CDR3 spans 11 amino acids.

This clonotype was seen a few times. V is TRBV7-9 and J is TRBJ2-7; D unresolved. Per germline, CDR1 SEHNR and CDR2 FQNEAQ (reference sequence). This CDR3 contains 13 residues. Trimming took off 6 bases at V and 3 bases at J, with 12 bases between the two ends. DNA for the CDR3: TGTGCCAGCAGTTCACGAGGTTACTACGAGCAGTACTTC. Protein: CASSSRGYYEQYF. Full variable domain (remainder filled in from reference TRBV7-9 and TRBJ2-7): DTGVSQNPRHKITKRGQNVTFRCDPISEHNRLYWYRQTLGQGPEFLTYFQNEAQLEKSRLLSDRFSAERPKGSFSTLEIQRTEQGDSAMYLCASSSRGYYEQYFGPGTRLTVT.

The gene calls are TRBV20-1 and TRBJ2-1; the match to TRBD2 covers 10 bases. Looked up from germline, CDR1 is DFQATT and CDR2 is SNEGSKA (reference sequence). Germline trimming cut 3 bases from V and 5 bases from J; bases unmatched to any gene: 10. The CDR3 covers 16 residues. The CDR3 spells CSASRSGGAGDNEQFF. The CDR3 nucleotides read TGCAGTGCTAGTAGGAGCGGGGGGGCCGGCGACAATGAGCAGTTCTTC.

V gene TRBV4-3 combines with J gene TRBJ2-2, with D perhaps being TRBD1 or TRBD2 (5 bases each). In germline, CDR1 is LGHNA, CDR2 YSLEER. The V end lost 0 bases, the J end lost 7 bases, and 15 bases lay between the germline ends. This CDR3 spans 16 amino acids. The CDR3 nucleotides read TGCGCCAGCAGCCAAGATCGGGGACCTGTTGGCGGGGAGCTGTTTTTT. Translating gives CASSQDRGPVGGELFF.

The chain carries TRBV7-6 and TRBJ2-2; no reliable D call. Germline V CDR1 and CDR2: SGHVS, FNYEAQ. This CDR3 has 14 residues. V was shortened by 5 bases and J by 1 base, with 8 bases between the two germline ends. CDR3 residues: CASSGRGNTGELFF. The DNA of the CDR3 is TGTGCCAGCAGCGGCAGAGGGAACACCGGGGAGCTGTTTTTT.

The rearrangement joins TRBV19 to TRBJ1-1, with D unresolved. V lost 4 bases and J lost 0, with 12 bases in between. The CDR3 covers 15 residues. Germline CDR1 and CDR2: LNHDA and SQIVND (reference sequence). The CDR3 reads CASSTPPYMNTEAFF. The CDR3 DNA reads TGTGCCAGTAGTACCCCGCCGTATATGAACACTGAAGCTTTCTTT.

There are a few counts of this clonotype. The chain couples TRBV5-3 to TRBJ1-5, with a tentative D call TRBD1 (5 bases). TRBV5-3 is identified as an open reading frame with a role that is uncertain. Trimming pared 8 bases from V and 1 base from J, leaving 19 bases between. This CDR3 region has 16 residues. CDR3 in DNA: TGTGCCAGCAGCCAATCAGGGTCAGTAAGCAATCAGCCCCAGCATTTT. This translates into CASSQSGSVSNQPQHF.

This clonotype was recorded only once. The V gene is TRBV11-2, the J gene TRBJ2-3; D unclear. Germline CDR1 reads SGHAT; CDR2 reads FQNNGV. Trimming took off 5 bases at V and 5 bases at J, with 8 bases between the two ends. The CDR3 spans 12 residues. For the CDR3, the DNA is TGTGCCAGCAGCCCGTACAAAGATACGCAGTATTTT. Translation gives CASSPYKDTQYF.

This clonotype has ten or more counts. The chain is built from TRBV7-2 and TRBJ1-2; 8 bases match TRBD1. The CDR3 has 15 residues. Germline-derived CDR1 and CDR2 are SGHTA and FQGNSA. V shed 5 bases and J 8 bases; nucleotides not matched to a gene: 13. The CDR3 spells CASSPGQGQGRGYTF. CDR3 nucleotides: TGTGCCAGCAGCCCCGGACAGGGTCAAGGACGGGGCTACACCTTC.

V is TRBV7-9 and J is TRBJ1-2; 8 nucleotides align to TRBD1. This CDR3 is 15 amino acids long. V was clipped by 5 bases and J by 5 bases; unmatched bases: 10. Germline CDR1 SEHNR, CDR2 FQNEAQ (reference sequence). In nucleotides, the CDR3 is TGTGCCAGCAGCACCGACCGGGACAGGTCGTATGGCTACACCTTC. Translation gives CASSTDRDRSYGYTF.

The CDR3 here is CASIREGGELFF. In DNA, the CDR3 is TGTGCCAGCATCAGGGAAGGCGGGGAGCTGTTTTTT. The chain has TRBV2 and TRBJ2-2; weak D call: TRBD1 (5 bases). CDR1 and CDR2 (germline): SNHLY, FYNNEI. The CDR3 is made up of 12 amino acids. V was cut by 7 bases and J by 7 bases, with 10 bases left in between.

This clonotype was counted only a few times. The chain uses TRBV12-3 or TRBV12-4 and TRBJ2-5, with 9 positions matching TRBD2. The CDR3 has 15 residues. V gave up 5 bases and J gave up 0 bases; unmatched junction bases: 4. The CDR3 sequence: CASSERGDYQETQYF. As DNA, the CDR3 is TGTGCCAGCAGTGAGCGGGGGGACTACCAAGAGACCCAGTACTTC.

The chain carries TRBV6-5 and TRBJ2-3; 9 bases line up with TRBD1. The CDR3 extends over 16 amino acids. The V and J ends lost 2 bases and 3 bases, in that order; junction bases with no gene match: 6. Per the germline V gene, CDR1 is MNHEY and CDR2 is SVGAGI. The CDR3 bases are TGTGCCAGCAGTTACGGCCGGGACAGGGTGACAGATACGCAGTATTTT. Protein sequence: CASSYGRDRVTDTQYF.

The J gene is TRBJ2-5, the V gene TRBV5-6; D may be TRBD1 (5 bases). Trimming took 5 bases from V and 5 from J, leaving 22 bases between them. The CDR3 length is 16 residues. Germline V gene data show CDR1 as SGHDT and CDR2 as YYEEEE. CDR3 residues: CASSLSPGQGRETQYF. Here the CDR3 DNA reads TGTGCCAGCAGTCTCTCACCCGGCCAGGGCCGGGAGACCCAGTACTTC. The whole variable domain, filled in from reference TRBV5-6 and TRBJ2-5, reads DAGVTQSPTHLIKTRGQQVTLRCSPKSGHDTVSWYQQALGQGPQFIFQYYEEEERQRGNFPDRFSGHQFPNYSSELNVNALLLGDSALYLCASSLSPGQGRETQYFGPGTRLLVL.

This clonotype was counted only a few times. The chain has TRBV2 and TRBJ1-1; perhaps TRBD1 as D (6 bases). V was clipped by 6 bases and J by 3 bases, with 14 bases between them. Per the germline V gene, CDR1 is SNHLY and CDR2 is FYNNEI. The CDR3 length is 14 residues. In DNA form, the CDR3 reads TGTGCCAGCAGAAGCAGGGGTTTTGACACTGAAGCTTTCTTT. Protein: CASRSRGFDTEAFF. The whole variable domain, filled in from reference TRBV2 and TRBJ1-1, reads EPEVTQTPSHQVTQMGQEVILRCVPISNHLYFYWYRQILGQKVEFLVSFYNNEISEKSEIFDDQFSVERPDGSNFTLKIRSTKLEDSAMYFCASRSRGFDTEAFFGQGTRLTVV.

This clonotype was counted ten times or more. The CDR3 nucleotides read TGTGCCAGCAGCTCAAACCCATTCGAGGGGGCTCCTCTGGACACTGAAGCTTTCTTT. Amino acids: CASSSNPFEGAPLDTEAFF. V gene TRBV7-8 combines with J gene TRBJ1-1, with 7 bases lining up with TRBD1. This CDR3 spans 19 amino acids. Per germline, CDR1 SGHVS and CDR2 FQNEAQ. V was clipped by 4 bases and J by 3 bases; unmatched bases: 20.

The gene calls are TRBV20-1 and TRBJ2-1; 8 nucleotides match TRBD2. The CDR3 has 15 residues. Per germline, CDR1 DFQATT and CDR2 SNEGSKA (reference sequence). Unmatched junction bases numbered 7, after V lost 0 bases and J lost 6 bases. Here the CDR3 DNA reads TGCAGTGCTAGAGATCGCCCCGGGACTAGCAATGAGCAGTTCTTC. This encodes CSARDRPGTSNEQFF.

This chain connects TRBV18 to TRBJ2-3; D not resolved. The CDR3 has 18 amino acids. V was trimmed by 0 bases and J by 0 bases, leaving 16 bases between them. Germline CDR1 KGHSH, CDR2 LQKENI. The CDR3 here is CASSPPMFRTVSTDTQYF. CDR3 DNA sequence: TGTGCCAGCTCACCACCGATGTTTAGGACGGTGAGCACAGATACGCAGTATTTT.

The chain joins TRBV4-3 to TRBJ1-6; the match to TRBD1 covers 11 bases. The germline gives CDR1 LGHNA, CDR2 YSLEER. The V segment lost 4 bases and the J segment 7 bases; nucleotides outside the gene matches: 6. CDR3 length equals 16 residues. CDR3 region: CASSRRTGGVNSPLHF. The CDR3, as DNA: TGCGCCAGCAGCCGCCGGACAGGGGGCGTGAATTCACCCCTCCACTTT.

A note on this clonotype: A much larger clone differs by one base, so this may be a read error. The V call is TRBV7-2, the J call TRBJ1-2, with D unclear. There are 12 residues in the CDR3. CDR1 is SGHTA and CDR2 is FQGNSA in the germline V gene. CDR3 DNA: TGTGCCAGCAGCCTTTTGATCAATGGCTACGCCTTC. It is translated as CASSLLINGYAF. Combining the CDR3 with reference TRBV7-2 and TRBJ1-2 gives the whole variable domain GAGVSQSPSNKVTEKGKDVELRCDPISGHTALYWYRQSLGQGLEFLIYFQGNSAPDKSGLPSDRFSAERTGGSVSTLTIQRTQQEDSAVYLCASSLLINGYAFGSGTRLTVV.

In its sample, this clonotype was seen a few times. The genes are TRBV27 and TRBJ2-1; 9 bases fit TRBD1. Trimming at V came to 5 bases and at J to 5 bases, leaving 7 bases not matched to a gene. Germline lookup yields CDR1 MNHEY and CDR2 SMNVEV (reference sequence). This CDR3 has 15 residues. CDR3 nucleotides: TGTGCCAGCAGTCCCCGGGACAGGGTTAACAATGAGCAGTTCTTC. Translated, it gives CASSPRDRVNNEQFF.

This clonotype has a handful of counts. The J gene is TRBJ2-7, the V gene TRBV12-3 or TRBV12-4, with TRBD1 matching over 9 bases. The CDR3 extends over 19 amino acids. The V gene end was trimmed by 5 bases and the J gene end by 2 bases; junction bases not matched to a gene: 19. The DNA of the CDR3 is TGTGCCAGCAGTGTCAAACCAACGGGACAGGGCTGGGGAACCTACGAGCAGTACTTC. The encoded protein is CASSVKPTGQGWGTYEQYF.

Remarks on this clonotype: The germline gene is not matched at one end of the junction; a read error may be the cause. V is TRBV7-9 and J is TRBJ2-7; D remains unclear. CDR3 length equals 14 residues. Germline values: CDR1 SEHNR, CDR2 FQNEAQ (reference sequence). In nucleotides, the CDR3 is TGTGCTAGCAGCTTACGGGCCGACGGTTCGGAGCAGTACTTC. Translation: CASSLRADGSEQYF. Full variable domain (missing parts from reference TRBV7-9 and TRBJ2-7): DTGVSQNPRHKITKRGQNVTFRCDPISEHNRLYWYRQTLGQGPEFLTYFQNEAQLEKSRLLSDRFSAERPKGSFSTLEIQRTEQGDSAMYLCASSLRADGSEQYFGPGTRLTVT.

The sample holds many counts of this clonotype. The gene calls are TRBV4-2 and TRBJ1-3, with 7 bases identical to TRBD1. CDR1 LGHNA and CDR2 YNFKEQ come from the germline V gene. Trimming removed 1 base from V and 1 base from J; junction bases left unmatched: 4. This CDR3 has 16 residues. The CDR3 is CASSQGTGASGNTIYF. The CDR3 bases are TGTGCCAGCAGCCAAGGTACAGGGGCATCTGGAAACACCATATATTTT.

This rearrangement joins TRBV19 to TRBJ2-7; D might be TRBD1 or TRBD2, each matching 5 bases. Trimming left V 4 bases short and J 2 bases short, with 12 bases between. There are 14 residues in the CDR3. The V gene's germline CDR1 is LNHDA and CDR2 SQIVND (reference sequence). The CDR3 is CASSRRDGPYEQYF. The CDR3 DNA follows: TGTGCCAGTAGTAGACGGGACGGACCCTACGAGCAGTACTTC.

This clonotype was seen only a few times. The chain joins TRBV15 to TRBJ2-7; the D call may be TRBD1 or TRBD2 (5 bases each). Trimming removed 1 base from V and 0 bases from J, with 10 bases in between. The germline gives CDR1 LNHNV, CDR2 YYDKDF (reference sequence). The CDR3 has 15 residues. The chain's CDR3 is CATSRGRGLSYEQYV. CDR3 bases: TGTGCCACCAGCAGAGGCCGGGGCCTCTCCTACGAGCAGTACGTC.

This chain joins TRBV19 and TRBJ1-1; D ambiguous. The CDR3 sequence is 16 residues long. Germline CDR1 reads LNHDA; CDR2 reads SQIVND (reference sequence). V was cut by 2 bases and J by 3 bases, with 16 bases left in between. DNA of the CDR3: TGTGCCAGTAGTATATCGGGCCAGGCGTGGGACACTGAAGCTTTCTTT. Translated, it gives CASSISGQAWDTEAFF.